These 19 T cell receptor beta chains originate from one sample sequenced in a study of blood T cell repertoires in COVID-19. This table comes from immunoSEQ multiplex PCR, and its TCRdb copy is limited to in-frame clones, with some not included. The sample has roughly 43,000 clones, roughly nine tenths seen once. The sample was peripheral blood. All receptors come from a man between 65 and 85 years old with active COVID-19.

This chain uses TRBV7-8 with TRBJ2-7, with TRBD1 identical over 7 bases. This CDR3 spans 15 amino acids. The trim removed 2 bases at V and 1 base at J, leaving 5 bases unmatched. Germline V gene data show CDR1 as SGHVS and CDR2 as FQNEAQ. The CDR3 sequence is CASSLQGTESYEQYF. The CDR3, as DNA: TGTGCCAGCAGCTTACAAGGGACAGAGTCCTACGAGCAGTACTTC.

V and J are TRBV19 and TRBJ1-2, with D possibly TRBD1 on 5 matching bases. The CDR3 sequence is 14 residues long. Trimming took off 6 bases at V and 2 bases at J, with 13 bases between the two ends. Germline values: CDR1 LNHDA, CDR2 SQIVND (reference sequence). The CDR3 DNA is TGTGCCAGTAGATCCCCGGGGGGGAACTATGGCTACACCTTC. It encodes CASRSPGGNYGYTF.

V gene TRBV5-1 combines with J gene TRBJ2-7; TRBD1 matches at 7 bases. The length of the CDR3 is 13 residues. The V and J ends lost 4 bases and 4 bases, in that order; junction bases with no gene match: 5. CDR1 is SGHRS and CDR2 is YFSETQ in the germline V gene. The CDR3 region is CASSLGTDYEQYF. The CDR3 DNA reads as TGCGCCAGCAGCCTAGGGACAGATTACGAGCAGTACTTC. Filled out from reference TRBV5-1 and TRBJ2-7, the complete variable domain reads KAGVTQTPRYLIKTRGQQVTLSCSPISGHRSVSWYQQTPGQGLQFLFEYFSETQRNKGNFPGRFSGRQFSNSRSEMNVSTLELGDSALYLCASSLGTDYEQYFGPGTRLTVT.

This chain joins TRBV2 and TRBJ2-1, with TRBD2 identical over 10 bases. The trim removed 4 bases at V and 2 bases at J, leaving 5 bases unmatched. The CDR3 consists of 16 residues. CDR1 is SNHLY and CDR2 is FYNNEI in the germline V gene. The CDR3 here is CASSVLAGAPYNEQFF. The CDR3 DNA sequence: TGTGCCAGCAGTGTCCTAGCGGGGGCTCCCTACAATGAGCAGTTCTTC.

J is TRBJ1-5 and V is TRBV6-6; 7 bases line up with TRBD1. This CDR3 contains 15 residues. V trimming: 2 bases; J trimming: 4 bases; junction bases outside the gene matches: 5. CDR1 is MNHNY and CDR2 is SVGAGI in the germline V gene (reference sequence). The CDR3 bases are TGTGCCAGCAGTTACAACAGGGGAGGAAATCAGCCCCAGCATTTT. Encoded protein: CASSYNRGGNQPQHF.

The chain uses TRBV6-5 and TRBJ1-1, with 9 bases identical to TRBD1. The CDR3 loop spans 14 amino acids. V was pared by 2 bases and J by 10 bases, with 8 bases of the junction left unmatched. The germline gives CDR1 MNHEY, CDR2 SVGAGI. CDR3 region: CASSYTGQGSPAFF. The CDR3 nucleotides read TGTGCCAGCAGTTACACTGGACAGGGGTCTCCAGCTTTCTTT.

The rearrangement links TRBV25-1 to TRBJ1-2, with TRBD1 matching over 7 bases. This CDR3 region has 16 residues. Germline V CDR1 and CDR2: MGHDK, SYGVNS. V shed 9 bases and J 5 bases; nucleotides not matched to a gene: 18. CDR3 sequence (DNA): TGTGCCAGACCGAACCGGTCTAATCAGGGGGAGTATGGCTACACCTTC. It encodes CARPNRSNQGEYGYTF.

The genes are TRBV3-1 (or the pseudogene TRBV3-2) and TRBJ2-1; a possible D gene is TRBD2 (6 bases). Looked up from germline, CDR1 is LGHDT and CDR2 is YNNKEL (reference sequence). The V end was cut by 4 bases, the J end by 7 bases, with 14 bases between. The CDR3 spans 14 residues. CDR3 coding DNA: TGTGCCAGCAGCCCCTCGGCGGGGTGGAATGAGCAGTTCTTC. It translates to CASSPSAGWNEQFF.

CDR3: CASSLEGVYNSPLHF. The CDR3 DNA reads TGCGCCAGCAGCTTGGAGGGGGTGTATAATTCACCCCTCCACTTT. This sequence joins TRBV5-1 and TRBJ1-6; tentatively, D is TRBD1 (6 bases). The CDR3 is 15 amino acids. Trimming removed 0 bases from V and 4 bases from J, with 8 bases in between. From germline, CDR1 is SGHRS and CDR2 YFSETQ.

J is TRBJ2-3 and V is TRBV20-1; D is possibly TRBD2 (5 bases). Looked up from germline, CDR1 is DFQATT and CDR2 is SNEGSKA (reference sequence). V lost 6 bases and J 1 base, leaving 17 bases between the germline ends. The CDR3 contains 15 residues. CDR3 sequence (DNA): TGCAGTGCCAGTCCCTTATGGCGGGGCACAGATACGCAGTATTTT. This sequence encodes CSASPLWRGTDTQYF.

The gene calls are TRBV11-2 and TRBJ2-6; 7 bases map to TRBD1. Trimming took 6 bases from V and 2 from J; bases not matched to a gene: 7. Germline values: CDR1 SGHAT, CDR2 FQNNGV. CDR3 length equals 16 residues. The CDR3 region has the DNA TGTGCCAGCAGTTATCGACAGGGCACTGGGGCCAACGTCCTGACTTTC. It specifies CASSYRQGTGANVLTF.

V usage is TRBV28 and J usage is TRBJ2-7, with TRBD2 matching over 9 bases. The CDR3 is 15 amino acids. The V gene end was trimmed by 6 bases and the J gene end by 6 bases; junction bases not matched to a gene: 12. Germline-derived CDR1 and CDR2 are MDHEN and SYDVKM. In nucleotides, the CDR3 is TGTGCCAGCAGATTAACCGGGACTAGCAACCGCGAGCAGTACTTC. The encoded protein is CASRLTGTSNREQYF. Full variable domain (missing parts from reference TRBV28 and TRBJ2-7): DVKVTQSSRYLVKRTGEKVFLECVQDMDHENMFWYRQDPGLGLRLIYFSYDVKMKEKGDIPEGYSVSREKKERFSLILESASTNQTSMYLCASRLTGTSNREQYFGPGTRLTVT.

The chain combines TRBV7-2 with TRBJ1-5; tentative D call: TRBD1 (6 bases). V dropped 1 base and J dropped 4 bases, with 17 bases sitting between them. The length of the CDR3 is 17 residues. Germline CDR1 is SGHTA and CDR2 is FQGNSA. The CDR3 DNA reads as TGTGCCAGCAGCTTAGTTATGGGGGGGCTCGGGAATCAGCCCCAGCATTTT. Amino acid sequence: CASSLVMGGLGNQPQHF. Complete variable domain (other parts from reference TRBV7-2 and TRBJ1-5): GAGVSQSPSNKVTEKGKDVELRCDPISGHTALYWYRQSLGQGLEFLIYFQGNSAPDKSGLPSDRFSAERTGGSVSTLTIQRTQQEDSAVYLCASSLVMGGLGNQPQHFGDGTRLSIL.

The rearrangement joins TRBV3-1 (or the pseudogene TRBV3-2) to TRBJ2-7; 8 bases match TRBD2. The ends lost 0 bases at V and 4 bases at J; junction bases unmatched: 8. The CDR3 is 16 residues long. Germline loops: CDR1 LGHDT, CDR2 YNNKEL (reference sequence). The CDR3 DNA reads TGTGCCAGCAGCCAAGATTCTCCGGGGGGGCCGTACGAGCAGTACTTC. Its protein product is CASSQDSPGGPYEQYF.

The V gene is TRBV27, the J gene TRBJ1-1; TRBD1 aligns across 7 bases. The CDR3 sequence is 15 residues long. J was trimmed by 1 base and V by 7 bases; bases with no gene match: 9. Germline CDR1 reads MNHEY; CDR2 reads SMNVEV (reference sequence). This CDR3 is CASNRGGRGNTEAFF. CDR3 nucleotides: TGTGCCAGCAACAGAGGGGGCAGAGGGAACACTGAAGCTTTCTTT.

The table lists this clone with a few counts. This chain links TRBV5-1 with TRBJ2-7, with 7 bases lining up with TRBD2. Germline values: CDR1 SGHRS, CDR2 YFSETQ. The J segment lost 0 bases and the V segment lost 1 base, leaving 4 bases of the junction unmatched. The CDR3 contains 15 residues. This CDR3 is CASSLTAGSSYEQYF. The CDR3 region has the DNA TGCGCCAGCAGCTTGACAGCGGGGAGCTCCTACGAGCAGTACTTC.

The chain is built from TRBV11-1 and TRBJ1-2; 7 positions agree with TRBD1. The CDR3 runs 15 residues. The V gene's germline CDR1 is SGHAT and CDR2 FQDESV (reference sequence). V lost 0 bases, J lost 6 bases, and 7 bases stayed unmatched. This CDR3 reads CASSLARGTENGYTF. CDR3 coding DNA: TGTGCCAGCAGCTTAGCGAGGGGGACAGAAAATGGCTACACCTTC.

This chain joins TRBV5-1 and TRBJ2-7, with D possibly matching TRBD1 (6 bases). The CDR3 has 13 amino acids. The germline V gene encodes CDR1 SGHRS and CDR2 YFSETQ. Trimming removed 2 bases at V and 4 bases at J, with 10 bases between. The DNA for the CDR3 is TGCGCCAGCAGCTTAAGAGGGGGTTACGAGCAGTACTTC. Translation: CASSLRGGYEQYF.

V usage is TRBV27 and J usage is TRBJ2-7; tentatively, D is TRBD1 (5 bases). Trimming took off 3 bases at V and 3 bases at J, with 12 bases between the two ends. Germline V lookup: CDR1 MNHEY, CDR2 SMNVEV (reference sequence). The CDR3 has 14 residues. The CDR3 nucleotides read TGTGCCAGCAGTTTGTCTAGTACAGGCTACGAGCAGTACTTC. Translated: CASSLSSTGYEQYF.